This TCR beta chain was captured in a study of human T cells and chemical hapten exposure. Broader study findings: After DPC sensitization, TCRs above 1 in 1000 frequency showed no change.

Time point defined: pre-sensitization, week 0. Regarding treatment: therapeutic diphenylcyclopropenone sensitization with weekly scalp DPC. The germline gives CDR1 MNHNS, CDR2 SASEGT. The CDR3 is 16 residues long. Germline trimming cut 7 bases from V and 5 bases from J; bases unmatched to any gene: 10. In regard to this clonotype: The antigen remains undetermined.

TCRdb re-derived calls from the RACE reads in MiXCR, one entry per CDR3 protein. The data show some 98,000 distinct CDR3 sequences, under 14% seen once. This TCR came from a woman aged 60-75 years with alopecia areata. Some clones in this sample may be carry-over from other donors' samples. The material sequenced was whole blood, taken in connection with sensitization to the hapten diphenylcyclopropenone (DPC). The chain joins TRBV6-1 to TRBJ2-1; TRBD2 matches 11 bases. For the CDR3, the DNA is TGTGCCAGCAATGCTCGACTAGCGGGAACACACAATGAGCAGTTCTTC. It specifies CASNARLAGTHNEQFF.